Each of the 13 T cell receptor beta chains below was sequenced from the same sample in a study of T cells in Graves' hyperthyroidism and ophthalmopathy. RNA transcripts gave rise to amplified TCR beta CDR3 regions. RT-PCR in the first round (using the HTBI primer set) targeted the TCR CDR3. Each CDR3 protein is one row after TCRdb ran MiXCR on the multiplex PCR reads. The sample holds hundreds of thousands of distinct CDR3 sequences, 15% to 20% seen once. Sequenced material: blood. The receptors originated from a man aged 40-55 years with Graves' hyperthyroidism.

This clonotype occurred many times. The chain combines TRBV6-5 with TRBJ1-6; D might be TRBD1 (5 bases). The germline V gene encodes CDR1 MNHEY and CDR2 SVGAGI. This CDR3 spans 14 amino acids. The ends were cut back, 2 bases at V and 10 bases at J, with 12 bases in the middle. Here the CDR3 DNA reads TGTGCCAGCAGTTACCGAGGAGACAGCTCACCCCTCCACTTT. This sequence encodes CASSYRGDSSPLHF.

The table lists this clonotype with many counts. The chain uses TRBV28 and TRBJ2-3; D is unresolved. Germline V CDR1 and CDR2: MDHEN, SYDVKM. The CDR3 loop spans 16 amino acids. V was pared by 5 bases and J by 4 bases, with 19 bases between. CDR3 sequence: CASSQIKGKDADTQYF. DNA of the CDR3: TGTGCCAGCAGTCAAATAAAAGGGAAAGATGCAGATACGCAGTATTTT.

This clonotype was counted at least ten times. This rearrangement joins TRBV6-1 to TRBJ2-2; 11 nucleotides align to TRBD1. The V and J ends lost 6 bases and 3 bases, in that order; junction bases with no gene match: 6. Germline values: CDR1 MNHNS, CDR2 SASEGT. The CDR3 covers 16 residues. CDR3 loop: CASSGQGAEYTGELFF. CDR3 DNA: TGTGCCAGCAGCGGACAGGGGGCTGAGTACACCGGGGAGCTGTTTTTT.

This clonotype appeared a few times. The chain carries TRBV20-1 and TRBJ2-3; a weak D match, TRBD1 (6 bases). Germline V CDR1 and CDR2: DFQATT, SNEGSKA (reference sequence). The length of the CDR3 is 14 residues. Trimming pared 4 bases from V and 2 bases from J, leaving 13 bases between. The CDR3 region is CSAIRDTHTDTQYF. CDR3 bases: TGCAGTGCTATCCGGGACACCCACACAGATACGCAGTATTTT.

This clonotype was detected many times. The rearrangement uses TRBV2 and TRBJ2-1, with TRBD2 identical over 12 bases. There are 19 residues in the CDR3. V lost 0 bases and J lost 0; bases outside the gene matches: 6. The germline V gene has CDR1 SNHLY and CDR2 FYNNEI. DNA for the CDR3: TGTGCCAGCAGTGAAGCAGGCCTAGCGGGGGGGAGCTCCTACAATGAGCAGTTCTTC. Translation: CASSEAGLAGGSSYNEQFF.

In its sample, this clonotype was seen many times. This rearrangement joins TRBV20-1 to TRBJ2-7; tentatively, D is TRBD2 (6 bases). The CDR3 contains 13 residues. V lost 6 bases, J lost 5 bases, and 17 bases lay in between. Germline V gene sequence: CDR1 DFQATT, CDR2 SNEGSKA (reference sequence). The chain's CDR3 is CSAQGLQNDEQYF. As DNA, the CDR3 is TGCAGTGCCCAGGGACTTCAAAACGACGAGCAGTACTTC.

In this sample, this clonotype turned up a few times. CDR3 DNA: TGTGCCAGCAGTTACTCGAGCGGGGGGGTGGGAGGTGAAAAACTGTTTTTT. It is translated as CASSYSSGGVGGEKLFF. This sequence joins TRBV6-5 and TRBJ1-4, with a tentative D call TRBD1 (5 bases). This CDR3 comprises 17 residues. Trimming pared 0 bases from V and 7 bases from J, leaving 18 bases between. CDR1 MNHEY and CDR2 SVGAGI come from the germline V gene.

Many counts were recorded for this clonotype. The rearrangement uses TRBV30 and TRBJ2-2, with 9 positions matching TRBD1. The CDR3 length is 15 residues. Losses at the gene ends were 7 bases for V and 6 bases for J; bases not matched to a gene: 12. Germline V gene data show CDR1 as GTSNPN and CDR2 as SVGIG (reference sequence). The CDR3 protein is CASDGGQGNPGELFF. The CDR3 region has the DNA TGTGCCTCTGATGGGGGACAGGGAAATCCCGGGGAGCTGTTTTTT.

Ten or more counts support this clonotype. The rearrangement uses TRBV20-1 and TRBJ2-1; 11 bases align to TRBD2. Per germline, CDR1 DFQATT and CDR2 SNEGSKA (reference sequence). The CDR3 is 16 amino acids. V shed 0 bases, J shed 6 bases, and the junction held 7 bases outside the gene matches. In DNA form, the CDR3 reads TGCAGTGCTAGAGATTGGGCTAGCGGGGGGCTCAATGAGCAGTTCTTC. Amino acid sequence: CSARDWASGGLNEQFF.

The CDR3 loop is CASSPEQAPYGYTF. The CDR3 coding sequence is TGTGCCAGCTCACCGGAGCAGGCTCCTTATGGCTACACCTTC. The chain recombines TRBV18 with TRBJ1-2, with D uncertain. Germline V CDR1 and CDR2: KGHSH, LQKENI. This CDR3 spans 14 amino acids. V dropped 3 bases and J dropped 5 bases, with 13 bases sitting between them.

Many counts were recorded for this clonotype. V and J are TRBV6-1 and TRBJ1-1; D possibly corresponds to TRBD1 (6 bases). Trimming removed 5 bases from V and 3 bases from J, with 19 bases in between. CDR3 length: 16 amino acids. CDR1 is MNHNS and CDR2 is SASEGT in the germline V gene. The CDR3 bases are TGTGCCAGCAGTCCCTACAGGGTTGTCATGGACACTGAAGCTTTCTTT. Its translation is CASSPYRVVMDTEAFF.

The sample holds many counts of this clonotype. The CDR3 here is CASSTRQNSPLHF. In DNA form, the CDR3 reads TGTGCCAGCAGCACGAGACAGAATTCACCCCTCCACTTT. This chain links TRBV7-8 with TRBJ1-6; weak D call: TRBD1 (5 bases). The CDR3 is 13 residues long. Trimming left V 5 bases short and J 7 bases short, with 9 bases between. CDR1 SGHVS and CDR2 FQNEAQ come from the germline V gene.

CDR3 in amino acids: CAIRIGGSEETQYF. The CDR3 nucleotides are TGTGCCATCAGAATTGGGGGCTCAGAAGAGACCCAGTACTTC. V usage is TRBV10-3 and J usage is TRBJ2-5, with D tentatively TRBD1 (6 bases). The V gene's germline CDR1 is ENHRY and CDR2 SYGVKD. The V gene lost 6 bases and the J gene lost 3 bases, with 14 bases spanning the gap. The CDR3 has 14 residues.